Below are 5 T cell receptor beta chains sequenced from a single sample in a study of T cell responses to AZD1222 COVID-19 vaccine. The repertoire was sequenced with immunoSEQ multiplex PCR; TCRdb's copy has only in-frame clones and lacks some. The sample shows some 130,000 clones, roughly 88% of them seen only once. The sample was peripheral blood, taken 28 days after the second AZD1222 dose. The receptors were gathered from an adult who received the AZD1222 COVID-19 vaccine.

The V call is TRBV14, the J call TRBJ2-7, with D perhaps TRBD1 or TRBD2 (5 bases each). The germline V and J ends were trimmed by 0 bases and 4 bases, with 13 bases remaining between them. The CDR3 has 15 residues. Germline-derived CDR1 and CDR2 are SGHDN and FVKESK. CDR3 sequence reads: CASSQDPGTSYEQYF. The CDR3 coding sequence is TGTGCCAGCAGCCAAGATCCCGGGACCTCATACGAGCAGTACTTC.

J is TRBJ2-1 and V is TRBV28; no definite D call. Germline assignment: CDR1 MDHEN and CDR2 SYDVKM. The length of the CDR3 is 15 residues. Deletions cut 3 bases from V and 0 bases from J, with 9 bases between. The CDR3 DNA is TGTGCCAGCAGTTTCATCTCCCGCTCCTACAATGAGCAGTTCTTC. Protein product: CASSFISRSYNEQFF.

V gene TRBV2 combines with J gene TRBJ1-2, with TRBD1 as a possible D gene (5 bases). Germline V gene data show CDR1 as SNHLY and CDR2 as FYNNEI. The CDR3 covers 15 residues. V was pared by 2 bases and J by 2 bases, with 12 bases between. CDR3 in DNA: TGTGCCAGCAGTGAAATGATTCGACAGAACTATGGCTACACCTTC. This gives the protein CASSEMIRQNYGYTF. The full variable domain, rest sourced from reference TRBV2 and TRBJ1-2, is EPEVTQTPSHQVTQMGQEVILRCVPISNHLYFYWYRQILGQKVEFLVSFYNNEISEKSEIFDDQFSVERPDGSNFTLKIRSTKLEDSAMYFCASSEMIRQNYGYTFGSGTRLTVV.

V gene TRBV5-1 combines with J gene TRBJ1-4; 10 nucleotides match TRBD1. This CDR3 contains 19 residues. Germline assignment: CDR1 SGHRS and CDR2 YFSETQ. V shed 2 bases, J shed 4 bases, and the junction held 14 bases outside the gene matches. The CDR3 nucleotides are TGCGCCAGCAGCTTTGCCATCGGGACAGGGGCCCACGATAATGAAAAACTGTTTTTT. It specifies CASSFAIGTGAHDNEKLFF.

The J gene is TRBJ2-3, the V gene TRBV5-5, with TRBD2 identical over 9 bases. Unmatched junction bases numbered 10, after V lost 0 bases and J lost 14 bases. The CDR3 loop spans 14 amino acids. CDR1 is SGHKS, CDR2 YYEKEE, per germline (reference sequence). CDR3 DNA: TGTGCCAGCAGCTTGGCCGCGGGGGGGCCCGTCGCGTATTTT. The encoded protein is CASSLAAGGPVAYF.